The sample holds many counts of the clone carrying this TCR beta chain. The antigen is undetermined. This entry is derived from a study of neurological immune-mediated disorders. A 10-nucleotide random UMI tagged transcripts in template-switch 5'RACE cDNA synthesis. TCRdb re-called the 5' RACE reads with MiXCR, one entry per CDR3 protein. The table lists tens of thousands of distinct CDR3 sequences, about an eighth of them singletons. Regarding the study as a whole: Private repertoires in all groups were suggested by the absence of shared CDR3 amino acid sequences among expanded clones across subjects.

Healthy control samples came from blood bank volunteers in Maryland, USA. This TCR was recovered from a man in his sixties in good health. What was sequenced was PBMCs.

DNA of the CDR3: TGTGCCAGCAGCTTAAAAGGGGGCAATCAGCCCCAGCATTTT. Its protein product is CASSLKGGNQPQHF. The chain uses TRBV7-2 and TRBJ1-5; D is perhaps TRBD1 (5 bases). This CDR3 spans 14 amino acids. The germline gives CDR1 SGHTA, CDR2 FQGNSA. Between the trimmed V and J ends, which lost 2 bases and 2 bases, there was a span of 7 bases.